Here is one TCR beta chain with its context. The target antigen is unknown. This entry comes from a study of T cell repertoires in cytomegalovirus infection. Study background: Recently identified HLA-C-restricted CMV epitopes were used, and well-studied HLA-B-restricted CMV epitopes were used as well. Study results and limitations: CMV carriers having the relevant HLA were flagged by cumulative public TCR beta family frequency.

Trimming shortened V by 3 bases and J by 5 bases, and 5 bases separated the two germline ends. This CDR3 has 11 amino acids. Germline V CDR1 and CDR2: MGHDK, SYGVNS. TCRdb redid the calling of the reads with MiXCR, one entry per CDR3 protein. Of around 750,000 distinct CDR3 sequences listed, around a third are singletons. This chain links TRBV25-1 with TRBJ2-7, with D hard to call. The sequences come from cultured CD8+ T cells from PBMCs, collected from culture after CMV antigen stimulation. The receptor's source is a human donor in good health (CMV status not recorded). Some clones in this sample may be carry-over from other donors' samples. The CDR3 DNA follows: TGTGCCAGCAGTGATAGGCACGAGCAGTACTTC. Protein sequence: CASSDRHEQYF.